This T cell receptor (beta chain) was sequenced for a study of blood T cell repertoires in COVID-19. Deletions cut 2 bases from V and 6 bases from J, with 17 bases between. The CDR3 loop spans 15 amino acids. The germline gives CDR1 SGHRS, CDR2 YFSETQ. The assay was immunoSEQ multiplex PCR, and TCRdb's table has in-frame clones only and misses some. The sample lists about 260,000 clones, about 88% occurring once. This clone has just one count. The material sequenced was peripheral blood. The rearrangement joins TRBV5-1 to TRBJ1-1; D not certain. The sequence was collected from a man aged 60 to 69 who had recovered from COVID-19. The CDR3 sequence is CASSFSQTQRAEAFF. The CDR3 nucleotides read TGCGCCAGCAGCTTCTCTCAGACACAGCGGGCTGAAGCTTTCTTT.